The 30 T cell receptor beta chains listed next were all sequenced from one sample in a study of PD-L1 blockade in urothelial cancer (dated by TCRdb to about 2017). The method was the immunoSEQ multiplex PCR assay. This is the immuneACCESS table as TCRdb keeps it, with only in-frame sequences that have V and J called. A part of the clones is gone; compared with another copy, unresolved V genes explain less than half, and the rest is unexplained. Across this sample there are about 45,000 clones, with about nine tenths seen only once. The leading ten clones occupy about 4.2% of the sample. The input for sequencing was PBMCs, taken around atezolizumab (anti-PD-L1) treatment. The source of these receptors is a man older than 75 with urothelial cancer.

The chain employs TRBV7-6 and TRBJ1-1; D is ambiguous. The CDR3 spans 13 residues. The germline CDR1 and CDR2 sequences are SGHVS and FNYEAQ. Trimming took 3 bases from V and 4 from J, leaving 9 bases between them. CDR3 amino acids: CASSFGKSTEAFF. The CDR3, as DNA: TGTGCCAGCAGCTTCGGTAAGAGCACTGAAGCTTTCTTT.

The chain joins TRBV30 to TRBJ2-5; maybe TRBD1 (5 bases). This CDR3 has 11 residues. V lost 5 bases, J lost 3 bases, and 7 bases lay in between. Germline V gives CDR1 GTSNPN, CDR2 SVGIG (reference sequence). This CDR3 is CAWDREETQYF. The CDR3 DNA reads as TGTGCCTGGGACAGAGAAGAGACCCAGTACTTC.

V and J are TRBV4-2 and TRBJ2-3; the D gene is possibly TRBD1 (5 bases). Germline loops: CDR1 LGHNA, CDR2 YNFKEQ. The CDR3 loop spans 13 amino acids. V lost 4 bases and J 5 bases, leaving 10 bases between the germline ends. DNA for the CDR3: TGTGCCAGCAGCCGACAGACGGAAGATACGCAGTATTTT. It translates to CASSRQTEDTQYF.

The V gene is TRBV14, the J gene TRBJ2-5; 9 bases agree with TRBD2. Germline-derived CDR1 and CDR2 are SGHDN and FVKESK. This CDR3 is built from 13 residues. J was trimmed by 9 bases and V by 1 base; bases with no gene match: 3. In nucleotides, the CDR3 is TGTGCCAGCAGCCAAGGCGCGGGAGGGGCCCAGTACTTC. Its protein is CASSQGAGGAQYF. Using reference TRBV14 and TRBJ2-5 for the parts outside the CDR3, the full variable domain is EAGVTQFPSHSVIEKGQTVTLRCDPISGHDNLYWYRRVMGKEIKFLLHFVKESKQDESGMPNNRFLAERTGGTYSTLKVQPAELEDSGVYFCASSQGAGGAQYFGPGTRLLVL.

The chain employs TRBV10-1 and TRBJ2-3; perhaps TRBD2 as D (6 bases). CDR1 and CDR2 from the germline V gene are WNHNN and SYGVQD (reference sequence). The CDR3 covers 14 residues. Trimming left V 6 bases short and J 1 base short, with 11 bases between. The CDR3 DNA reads TGCGCCAGCAGCTCCGGGACTCGCACAGATACGCAGTATTTT. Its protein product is CASSSGTRTDTQYF.

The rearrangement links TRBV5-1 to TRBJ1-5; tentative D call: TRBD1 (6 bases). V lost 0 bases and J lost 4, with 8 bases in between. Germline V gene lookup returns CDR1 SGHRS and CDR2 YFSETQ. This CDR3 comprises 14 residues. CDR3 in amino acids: CASSLGQENQPQHF. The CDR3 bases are TGCGCCAGCAGCTTGGGACAGGAAAATCAGCCCCAGCATTTT.

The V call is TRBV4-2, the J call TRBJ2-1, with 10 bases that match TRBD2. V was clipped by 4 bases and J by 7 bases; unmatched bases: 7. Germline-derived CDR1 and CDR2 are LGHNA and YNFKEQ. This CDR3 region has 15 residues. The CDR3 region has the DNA TGTGCCAGCAGCCGCAGCGGACTAGCGGATAATGAGCAGTTCTTC. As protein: CASSRSGLADNEQFF.

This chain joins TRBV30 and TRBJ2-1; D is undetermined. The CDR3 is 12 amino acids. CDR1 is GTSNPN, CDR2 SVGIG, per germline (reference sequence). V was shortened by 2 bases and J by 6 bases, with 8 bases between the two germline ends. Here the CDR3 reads CAWSLVSNEQFF. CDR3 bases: TGTGCCTGGAGTTTAGTGAGCAATGAGCAGTTCTTC.

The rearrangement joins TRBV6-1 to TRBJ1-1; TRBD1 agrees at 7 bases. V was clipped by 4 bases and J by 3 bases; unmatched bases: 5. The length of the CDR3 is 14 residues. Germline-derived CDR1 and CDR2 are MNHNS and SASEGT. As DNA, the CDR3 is TGTGCCAGCAGTGCCTACGACAGGGACACTGAAGCTTTCTTT. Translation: CASSAYDRDTEAFF.

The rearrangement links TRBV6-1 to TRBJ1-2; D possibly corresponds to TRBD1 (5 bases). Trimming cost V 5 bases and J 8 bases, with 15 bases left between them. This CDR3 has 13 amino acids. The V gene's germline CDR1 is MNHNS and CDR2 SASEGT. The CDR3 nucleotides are TGTGCCAGCAGTCAAGGGACCGCGGGCGGCTACACCTTC. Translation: CASSQGTAGGYTF.

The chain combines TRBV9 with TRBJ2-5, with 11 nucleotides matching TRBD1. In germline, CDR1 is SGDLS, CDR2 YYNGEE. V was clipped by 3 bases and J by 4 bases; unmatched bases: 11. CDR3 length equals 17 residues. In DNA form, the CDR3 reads TGTGCCAGCAGCGAGGGGATCTATGGACAGGGGGCAGAGACCCAGTACTTC. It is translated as CASSEGIYGQGAETQYF.

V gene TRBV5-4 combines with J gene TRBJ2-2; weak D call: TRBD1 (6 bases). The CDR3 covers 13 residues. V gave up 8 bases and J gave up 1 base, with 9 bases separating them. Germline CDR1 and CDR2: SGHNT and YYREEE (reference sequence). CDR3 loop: CARQGLNTGELFF. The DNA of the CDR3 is TGTGCCAGACAGGGTCTGAACACCGGGGAGCTGTTTTTT.

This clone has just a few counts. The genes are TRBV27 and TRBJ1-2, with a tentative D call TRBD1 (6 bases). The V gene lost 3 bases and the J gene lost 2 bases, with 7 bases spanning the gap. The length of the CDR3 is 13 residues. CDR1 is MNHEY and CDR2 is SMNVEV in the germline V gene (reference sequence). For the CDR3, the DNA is TGTGCCAGCAGTTTTACAGGGAACTATGGCTACACCTTC. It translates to CASSFTGNYGYTF.

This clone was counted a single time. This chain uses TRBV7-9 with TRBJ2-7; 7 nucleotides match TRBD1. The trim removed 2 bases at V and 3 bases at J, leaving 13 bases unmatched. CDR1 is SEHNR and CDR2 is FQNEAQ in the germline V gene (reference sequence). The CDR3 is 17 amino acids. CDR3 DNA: TGTGCCAGCAGCTTACCAACAGGGTCACAGGGGAACTACGAGCAGTACTTC. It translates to CASSLPTGSQGNYEQYF.

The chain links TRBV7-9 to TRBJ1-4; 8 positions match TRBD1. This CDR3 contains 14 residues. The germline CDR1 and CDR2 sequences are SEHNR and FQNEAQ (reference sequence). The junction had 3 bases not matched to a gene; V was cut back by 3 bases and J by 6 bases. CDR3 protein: CASSLRQGHEKLFF. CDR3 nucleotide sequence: TGTGCCAGCAGCTTGCGACAGGGGCATGAAAAACTGTTTTTT.

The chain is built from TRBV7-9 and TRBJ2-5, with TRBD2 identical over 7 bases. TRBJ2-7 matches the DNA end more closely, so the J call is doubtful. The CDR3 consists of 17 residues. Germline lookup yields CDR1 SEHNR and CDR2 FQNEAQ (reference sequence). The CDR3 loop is CASSPPVGGKGSYEQYF. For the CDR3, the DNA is TGTGCCAGCAGCCCCCCCGTGGGAGGGAAGGGAAGCTACGAGCAGTACTTC.

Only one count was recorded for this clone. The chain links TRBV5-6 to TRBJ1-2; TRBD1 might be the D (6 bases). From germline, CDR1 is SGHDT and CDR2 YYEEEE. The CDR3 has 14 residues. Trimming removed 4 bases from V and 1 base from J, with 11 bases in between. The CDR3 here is CASSMGTFNYGYTF. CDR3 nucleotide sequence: TGTGCCAGCAGCATGGGGACATTTAACTATGGCTACACCTTC.

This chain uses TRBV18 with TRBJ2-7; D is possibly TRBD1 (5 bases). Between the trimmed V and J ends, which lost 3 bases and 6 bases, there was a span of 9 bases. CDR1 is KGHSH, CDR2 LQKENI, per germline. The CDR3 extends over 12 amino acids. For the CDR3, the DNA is TGTGCCAGCTCACCCAGGGAACGCGAGCAGTACTTC. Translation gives CASSPREREQYF.

CDR3 residues: CASSWGQGLAKNIQYF. The CDR3 coding sequence is TGTGCCAGCAGCTGGGGACAGGGTTTAGCCAAAAACATTCAGTACTTC. The rearrangement links TRBV5-5 to TRBJ2-4; 9 positions agree with TRBD1. This CDR3 has 16 residues. Trimming at V came to 3 bases and at J to 0 bases, leaving 4 bases not matched to a gene. Germline V gene sequence: CDR1 SGHKS, CDR2 YYEKEE (reference sequence).

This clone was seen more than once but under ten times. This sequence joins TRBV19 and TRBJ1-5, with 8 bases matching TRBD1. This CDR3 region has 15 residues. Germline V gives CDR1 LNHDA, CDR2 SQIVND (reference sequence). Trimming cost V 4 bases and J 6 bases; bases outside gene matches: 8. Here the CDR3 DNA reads TGTGCCAGTAGTACCGACAGGGGATTTGGTCAGCCCCAGCATTTT. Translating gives CASSTDRGFGQPQHF.

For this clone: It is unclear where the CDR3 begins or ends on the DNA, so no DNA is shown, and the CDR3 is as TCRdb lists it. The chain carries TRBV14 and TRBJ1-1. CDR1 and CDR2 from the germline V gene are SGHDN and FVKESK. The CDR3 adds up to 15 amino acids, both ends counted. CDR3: CASSQAFGSGVKAFF.

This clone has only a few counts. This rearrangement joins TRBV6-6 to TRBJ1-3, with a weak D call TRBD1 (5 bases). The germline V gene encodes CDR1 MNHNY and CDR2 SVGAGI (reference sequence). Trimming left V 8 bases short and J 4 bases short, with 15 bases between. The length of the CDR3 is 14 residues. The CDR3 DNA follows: TGTGCCAGCTGCCGGGGGGAGCAAGGAAACACCATATATTTT. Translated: CASCRGEQGNTIYF.

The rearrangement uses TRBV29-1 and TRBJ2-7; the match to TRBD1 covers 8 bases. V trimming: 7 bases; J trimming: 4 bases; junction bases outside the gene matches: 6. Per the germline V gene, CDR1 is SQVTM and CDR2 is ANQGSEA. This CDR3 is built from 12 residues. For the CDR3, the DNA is TGCAGCGCGGGACAGGCGACGTACGAGCAGTACTTC. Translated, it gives CSAGQATYEQYF.

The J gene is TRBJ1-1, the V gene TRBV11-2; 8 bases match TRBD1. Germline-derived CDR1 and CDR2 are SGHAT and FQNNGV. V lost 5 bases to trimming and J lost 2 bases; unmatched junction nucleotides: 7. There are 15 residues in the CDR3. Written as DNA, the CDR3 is TGTGCCAGCAGCGGACGCGGACAGGGCAACACTGAAGCTTTCTTT. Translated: CASSGRGQGNTEAFF. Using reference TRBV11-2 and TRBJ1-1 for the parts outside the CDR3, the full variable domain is EAGVAQSPRYKIIEKRQSVAFWCNPISGHATLYWYQQILGQGPKLLIQFQNNGVVDDSQLPKDRFSAERLKGVDSTLKIQPAKLEDSAVYLCASSGRGQGNTEAFFGQGTRLTVV.

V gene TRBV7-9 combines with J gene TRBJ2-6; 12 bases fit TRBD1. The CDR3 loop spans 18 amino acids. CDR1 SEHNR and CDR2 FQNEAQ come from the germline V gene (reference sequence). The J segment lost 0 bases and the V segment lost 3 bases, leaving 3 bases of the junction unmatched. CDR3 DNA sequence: TGTGCCAGCAGCTTCGGGACAGGGGGCAACTCTGGGGCCAACGTCCTGACTTTC. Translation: CASSFGTGGNSGANVLTF.

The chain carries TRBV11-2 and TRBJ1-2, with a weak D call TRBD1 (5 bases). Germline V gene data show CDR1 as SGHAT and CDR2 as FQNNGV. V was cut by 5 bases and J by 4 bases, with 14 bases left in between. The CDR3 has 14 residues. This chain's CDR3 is CASSPRDWSYGYTF. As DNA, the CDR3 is TGTGCCAGCAGCCCTCGGGACTGGAGCTATGGCTACACCTTC.

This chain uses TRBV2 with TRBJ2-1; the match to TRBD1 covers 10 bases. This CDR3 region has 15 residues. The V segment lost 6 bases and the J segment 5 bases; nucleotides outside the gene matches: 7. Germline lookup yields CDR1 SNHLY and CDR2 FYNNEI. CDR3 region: CASRRGTGAHNEQFF. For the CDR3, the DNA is TGTGCCAGCAGGAGGGGGACAGGGGCCCACAATGAGCAGTTCTTC.

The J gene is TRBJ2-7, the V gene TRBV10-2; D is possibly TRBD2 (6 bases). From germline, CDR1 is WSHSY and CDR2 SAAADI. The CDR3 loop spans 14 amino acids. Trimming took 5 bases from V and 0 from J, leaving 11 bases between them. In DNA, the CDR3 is TGCGCCAGCAGTACCCTAGCGAACTCCTACGAGCAGTACTTC. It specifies CASSTLANSYEQYF.

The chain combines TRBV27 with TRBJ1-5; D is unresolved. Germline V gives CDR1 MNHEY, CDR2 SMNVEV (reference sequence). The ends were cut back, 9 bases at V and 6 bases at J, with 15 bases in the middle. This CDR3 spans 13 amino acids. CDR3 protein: CASSAGRRQPQHF. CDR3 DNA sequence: TGTGCCAGTTCCGCGGGGAGGCGTCAGCCCCAGCATTTT.

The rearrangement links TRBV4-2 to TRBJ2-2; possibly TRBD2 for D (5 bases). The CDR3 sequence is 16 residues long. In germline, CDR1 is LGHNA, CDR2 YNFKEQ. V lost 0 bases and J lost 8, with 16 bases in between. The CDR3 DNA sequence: TGTGCCAGCAGCCAAGAGCCGGGGTCCGGGGTAGGGGAGCTGTTTTTT. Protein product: CASSQEPGSGVGELFF.